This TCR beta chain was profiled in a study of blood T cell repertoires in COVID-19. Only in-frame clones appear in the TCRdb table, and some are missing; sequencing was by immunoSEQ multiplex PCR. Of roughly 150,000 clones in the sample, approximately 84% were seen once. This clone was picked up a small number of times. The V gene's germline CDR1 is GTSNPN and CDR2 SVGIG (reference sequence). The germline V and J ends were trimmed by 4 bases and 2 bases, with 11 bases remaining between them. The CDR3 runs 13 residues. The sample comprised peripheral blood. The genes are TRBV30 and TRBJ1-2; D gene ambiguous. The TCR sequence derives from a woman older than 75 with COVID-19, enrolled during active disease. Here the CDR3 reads CAWMKSENYGYTF. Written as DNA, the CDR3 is TGTGCCTGGATGAAGTCGGAGAACTATGGCTACACCTTC.